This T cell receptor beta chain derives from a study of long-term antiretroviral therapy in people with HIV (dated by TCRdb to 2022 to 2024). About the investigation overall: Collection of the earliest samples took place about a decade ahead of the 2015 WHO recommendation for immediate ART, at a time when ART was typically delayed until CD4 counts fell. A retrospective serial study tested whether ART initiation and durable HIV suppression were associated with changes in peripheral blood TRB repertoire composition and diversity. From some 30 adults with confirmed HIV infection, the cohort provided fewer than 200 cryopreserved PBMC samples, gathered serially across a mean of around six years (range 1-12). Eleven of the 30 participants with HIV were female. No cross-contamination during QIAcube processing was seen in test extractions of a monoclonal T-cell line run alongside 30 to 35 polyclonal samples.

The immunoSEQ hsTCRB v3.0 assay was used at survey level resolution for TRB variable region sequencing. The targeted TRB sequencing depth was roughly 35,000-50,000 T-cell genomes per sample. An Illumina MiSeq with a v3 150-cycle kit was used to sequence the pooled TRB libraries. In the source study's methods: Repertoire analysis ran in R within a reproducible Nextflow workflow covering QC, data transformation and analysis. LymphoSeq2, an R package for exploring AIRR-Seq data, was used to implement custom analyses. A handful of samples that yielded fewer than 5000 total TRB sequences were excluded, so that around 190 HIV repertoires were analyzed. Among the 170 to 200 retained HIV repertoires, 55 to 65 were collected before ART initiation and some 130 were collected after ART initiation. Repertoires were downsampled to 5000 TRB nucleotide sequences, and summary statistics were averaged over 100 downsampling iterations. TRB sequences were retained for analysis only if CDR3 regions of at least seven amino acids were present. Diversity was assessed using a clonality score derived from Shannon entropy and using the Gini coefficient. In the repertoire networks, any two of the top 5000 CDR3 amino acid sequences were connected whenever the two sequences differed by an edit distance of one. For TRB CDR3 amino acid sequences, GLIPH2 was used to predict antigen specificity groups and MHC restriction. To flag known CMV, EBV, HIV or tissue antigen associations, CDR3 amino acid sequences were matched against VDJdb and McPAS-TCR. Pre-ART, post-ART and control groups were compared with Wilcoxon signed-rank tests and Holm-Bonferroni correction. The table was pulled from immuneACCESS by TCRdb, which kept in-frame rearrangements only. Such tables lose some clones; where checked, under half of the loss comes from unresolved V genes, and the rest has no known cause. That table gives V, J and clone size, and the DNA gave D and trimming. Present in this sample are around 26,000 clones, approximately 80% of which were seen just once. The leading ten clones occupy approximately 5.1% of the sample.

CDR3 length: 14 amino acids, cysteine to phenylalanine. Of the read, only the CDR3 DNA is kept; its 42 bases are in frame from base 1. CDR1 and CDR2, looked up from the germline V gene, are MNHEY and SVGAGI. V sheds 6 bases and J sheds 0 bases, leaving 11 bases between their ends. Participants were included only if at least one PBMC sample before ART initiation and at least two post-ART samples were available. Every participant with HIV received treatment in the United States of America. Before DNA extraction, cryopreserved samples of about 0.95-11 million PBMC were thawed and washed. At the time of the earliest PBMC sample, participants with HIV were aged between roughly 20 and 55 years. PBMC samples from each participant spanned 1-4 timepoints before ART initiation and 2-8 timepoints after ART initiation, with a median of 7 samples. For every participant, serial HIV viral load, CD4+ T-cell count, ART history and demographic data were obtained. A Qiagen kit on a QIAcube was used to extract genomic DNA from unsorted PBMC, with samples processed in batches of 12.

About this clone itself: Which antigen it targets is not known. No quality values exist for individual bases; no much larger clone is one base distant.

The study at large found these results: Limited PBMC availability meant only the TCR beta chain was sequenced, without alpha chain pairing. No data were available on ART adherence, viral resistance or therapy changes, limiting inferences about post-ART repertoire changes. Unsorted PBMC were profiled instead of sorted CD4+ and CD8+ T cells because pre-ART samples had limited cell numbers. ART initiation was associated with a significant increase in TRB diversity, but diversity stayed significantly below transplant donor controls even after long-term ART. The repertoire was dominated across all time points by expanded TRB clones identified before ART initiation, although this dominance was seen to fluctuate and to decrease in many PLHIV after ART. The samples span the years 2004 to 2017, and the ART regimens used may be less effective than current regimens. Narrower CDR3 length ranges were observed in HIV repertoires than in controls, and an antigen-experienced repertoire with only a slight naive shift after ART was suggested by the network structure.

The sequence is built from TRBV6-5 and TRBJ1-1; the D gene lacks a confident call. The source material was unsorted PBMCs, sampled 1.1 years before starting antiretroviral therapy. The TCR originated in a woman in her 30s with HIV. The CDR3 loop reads CASSRLGLNTEAFF. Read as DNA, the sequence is TGTGCCAGCAGCCGATTAGGCTTGAACACTGAAGCTTTCTTT.